This T cell receptor beta chain was identified in a study of blood T cell repertoires in COVID-19. Study-level background: Nucleic acid was either cDNA or gDNA, and it came from T cells, B-cell-depleted T cells, or PBMCs.

CDR3 length: 16 residues. Germline V gene data show CDR1 as KGHSH and CDR2 as LQKENI. The V gene end was trimmed by 3 bases and the J gene end by 2 bases; junction bases not matched to a gene: 6. In the original processing: Nucleated cell number was recorded as an estimate derived from reference gene primer amplification. Libraries were prepared by immunoSEQ multiplex PCR; TCRdb keeps only in-frame clonotypes and omits some of them. D and trimming were read from the DNA, whereas the V and J calls and clone size are those reported in that table. Counted here are 250,000 to 350,000 clones, approximately 84% occurring once; the ten biggest clones make up roughly 1.5%.

This TCR was sampled from a human donor with COVID-19, enrolled during active disease. The donor label of this sample is uncertain. V and J are TRBV18 and TRBJ2-2; TRBD1 agrees at 7 bases. The sample was peripheral blood. CDR3 nucleotide sequence: TGTGCCAGCTCACCGCAGGACAGGCAAAACACCGGGGAGCTGTTTTTT. The encoded protein is CASSPQDRQNTGELFF. The entire variable domain, with the rest obtained from reference TRBV18 and TRBJ2-2, is as follows: NAGVMQNPRHLVRRRGQEARLRCSPMKGHSHVYWYRQLPEEGLKFMVYLQKENIIDESGMPKERFSAEFPKEGPSILRIQQVVRGDSAAYFCASSPQDRQNTGELFFGEGSRLTVL.